This record covers a single T cell receptor beta chain. The antigen remains unidentified. The data stem from a study of blood T cells in healthy people across ages. Overall study findings and caveats: Long-lived and aged donors differed, with more naive CD4+ cells and higher diversity in the long-lived. Because sorting was not performed, PBMCs prevented conclusive naive versus antigen-experienced comparison.

The CDR3 has 15 residues. Trimming shortened V by 1 base and J by 8 bases, and 17 bases separated the two germline ends. Germline assignment: CDR1 MNHNS and CDR2 SASEGT. A sample-barcoded 5' primer and a J-beta primer mix were used in a second PCR of roughly 6 to 12 cycles. Using its own MiXCR run on the 5' RACE reads, TCRdb lists one record per CDR3 protein. Altogether about 970,000 distinct CDR3 sequences are present, roughly 50% being singletons, with the ten largest covering roughly 23%. The receptor's source is a woman aged 60 to 75 in good health. The sequenced sample consisted of blood. The J gene is TRBJ1-2, the V gene TRBV6-1, with D unresolved. The CDR3 reads CASSEDERGRWGYTF. The CDR3, as DNA: TGTGCCAGCAGTGAAGACGAGCGCGGGCGCTGGGGCTACACCTTC.